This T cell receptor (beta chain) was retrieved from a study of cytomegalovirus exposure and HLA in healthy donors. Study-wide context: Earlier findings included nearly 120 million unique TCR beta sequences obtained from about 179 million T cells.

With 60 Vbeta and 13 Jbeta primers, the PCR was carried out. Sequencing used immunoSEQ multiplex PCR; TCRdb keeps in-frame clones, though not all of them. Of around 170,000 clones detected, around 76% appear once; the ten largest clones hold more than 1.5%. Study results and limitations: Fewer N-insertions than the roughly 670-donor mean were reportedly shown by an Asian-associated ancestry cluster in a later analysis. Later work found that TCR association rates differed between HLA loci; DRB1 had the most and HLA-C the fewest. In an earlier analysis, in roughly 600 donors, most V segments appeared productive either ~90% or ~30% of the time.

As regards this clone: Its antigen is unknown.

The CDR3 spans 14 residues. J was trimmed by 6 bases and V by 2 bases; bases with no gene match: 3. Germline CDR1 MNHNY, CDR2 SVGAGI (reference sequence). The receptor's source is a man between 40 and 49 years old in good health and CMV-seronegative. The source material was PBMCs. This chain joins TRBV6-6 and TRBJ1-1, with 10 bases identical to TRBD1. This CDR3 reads CASSYGTGVAEAFF. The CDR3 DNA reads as TGTGCCAGCAGTTACGGGACAGGGGTCGCTGAAGCTTTCTTT.